The clone carrying this TCR beta chain has a single count. What it binds is not known. Only in-frame clones appear in the TCRdb table, and some are missing; sequencing was by immunoSEQ multiplex PCR. The table lists 90,000 to 100,000 clones, about 89% of them singletons, with just under 7.5% in the top ten. The record originates from a study of T cell responses to AZD1222 COVID-19 vaccine. Overall study findings and caveats: Sampling that yielded the repertoires occurred only after the peak T cell response. A reported finding is that nearly half of spike-specific TCRs target unmutated variant regions.

The sequences come from peripheral blood, collected on day 0 of AZD1222 vaccination. This receptor was obtained from an adult in good health.

The chain's CDR3 is CASSLERGQPQHF. The CDR3 nucleotides are TGCGCCAGCAGCTTGGAGCGGGGTCAGCCCCAGCATTTT. The chain combines TRBV5-1 with TRBJ1-5; D gene ambiguous. The CDR3 sequence is 13 residues long. Germline CDR1 and CDR2: SGHRS and YFSETQ. V lost 0 bases and J 6 bases, leaving 7 bases between the germline ends. Full variable domain (outside the CDR3, taken from reference TRBV5-1 and TRBJ1-5): KAGVTQTPRYLIKTRGQQVTLSCSPISGHRSVSWYQQTPGQGLQFLFEYFSETQRNKGNFPGRFSGRQFSNSRSEMNVSTLELGDSALYLCASSLERGQPQHFGDGTRLSIL.